This T cell receptor beta chain comes out of a study of shared clonotypes between healthy human individuals. The CDR3 has 11 amino acids. CDR1 and CDR2 from the germline V gene are SGHNT and YYREEE (reference sequence). Trimming shortened V by 3 bases and J by 6 bases, and 3 bases separated the two germline ends. The protocol was immunoSEQ multiplex PCR, while the TCRdb copy is restricted to in-frame clones and leaves out a portion. Of roughly 2.2 million clones listed, 80% to 95% are singletons. This sequence originates from a man aged 18 to 35 in good health. Some clones in this sample may be carry-over from other donors' samples. The chain joins TRBV5-4 to TRBJ2-2; no clear D gene. The sequencing input was naive CD4+ T cells from PBMCs. Subset noted: CD45RA+ positively selected. This chain's CDR3 is CASSSAGELFF. Written as DNA, the CDR3 is TGTGCCAGCAGCTCGGCCGGGGAGCTGTTTTTT.